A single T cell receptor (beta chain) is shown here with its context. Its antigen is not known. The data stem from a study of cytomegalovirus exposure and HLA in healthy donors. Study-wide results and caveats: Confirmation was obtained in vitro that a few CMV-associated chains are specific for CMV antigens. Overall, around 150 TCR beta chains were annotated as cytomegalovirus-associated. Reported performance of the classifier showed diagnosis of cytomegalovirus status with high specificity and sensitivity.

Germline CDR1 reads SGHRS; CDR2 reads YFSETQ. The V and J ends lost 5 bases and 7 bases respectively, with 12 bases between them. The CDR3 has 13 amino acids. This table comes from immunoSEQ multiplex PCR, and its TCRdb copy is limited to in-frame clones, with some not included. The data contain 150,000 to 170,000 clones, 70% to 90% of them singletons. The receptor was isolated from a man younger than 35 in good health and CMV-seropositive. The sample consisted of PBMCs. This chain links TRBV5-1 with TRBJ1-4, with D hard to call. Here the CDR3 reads CASRSEVSEKLFF. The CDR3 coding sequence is TGCGCCAGCAGGAGTGAAGTATCTGAAAAACTGTTTTTT.